Listed below are T cell receptor beta chains from one sample, sequenced in a study of T cells after yellow fever vaccination. TCRdb itself ran the 5' RACE reads through MiXCR, one entry per CDR3 protein. The sample yields some 350,000 distinct CDR3 sequences, 3% to 4.5% seen once. The sample in question was PBMCs, obtained 5 days after the yellow fever booster vaccination. The receptors derive from a man younger than 35 who received the YFV17D yellow fever vaccine. The CDR3 runs from the conserved cysteine through the conserved F or W. A D gene is named only where the DNA matches it firmly. Clone size is not always given. Where it is, it says once, few, many or a class for expanded clones.

v_call	j_call	d_call	clone_size	cdr3_nt	cdr3_aa
TRBV7-2	TRBJ1-4	TRBD1	few	TGTGCCAGCAGCCTGGGGACAGCGCTGGGGGAAAAACTGTTTTTT	CASSLGTALGEKLFF
TRBV2	TRBJ2-5	TRBD2	-	TGTGCCAGCAGTGAGGGGACTAGCGGGGTAAAAATTTTCTTC	CASSEGTSGVKIFF
TRBV29-1	TRBJ1-2	TRBD1	-	TGCAGCGTTGAGGGCAGGGGGCGCAGCTACACCTTC	CSVEGRGRSYTF
TRBV7-9	TRBJ1-2	TRBD1	-	TGTGCCAGCAGCCCAGGTCCGGGACAGGGTCACAACTATGGCTACACCTTC	CASSPGPGQGHNYGYTF
TRBV7-6	TRBJ2-6	-	-	TGTGCCAGCAGCCGGTCGGGGATAAACTCTGGGGCCAACGTCCTGACTTTC	CASSRSGINSGANVLTF
TRBV14	TRBJ1-1	-	-	TGTGCCAGCAGCCCCCGCCATGGGGCCATGAACACTGAAGCTTTCTTT	CASSPRHGAMNTEAFF
TRBV10-2	TRBJ1-4	TRBD1	many	TGCGCCAGCAGTGAGTTGGGGACAGCTGCAACTAATGAAAAACTGTTTTTT	CASSELGTAATNEKLFF
TRBV27	TRBJ2-1	TRBD2	-	TGTGCCAGCAGTCAGGGACTAGCGGGGGGCAATGAGCAGTTCTTC	CASSQGLAGGNEQFF
TRBV7-2	TRBJ2-7	-	-	TGTGCCAGCAGCTATACAATTTACGAGCAGTACTTC	CASSYTIYEQYF
TRBV5-1	TRBJ2-5	TRBD2	many	TGCGCCAGCAGCTTGGTGTCGACTAGCGGGGGAAACCAAGAGACCCAGTACTTC	CASSLVSTSGGNQETQYF
TRBV11-2	TRBJ2-1	TRBD1	-	TGTGCCAGCAGCTTGGGACAGGCCTATGAGCAGTTCTTC	CASSLGQAYEQFF
TRBV5-1	TRBJ1-1	-	many	TGCGCCAGCAGCTCGGACGGCGTGAACACTGAAGCTTTCTTT	CASSSDGVNTEAFF
TRBV4-2	TRBJ2-5	-	few	TGTGCCAGCAGCCACCTCGGGCGAGGGGGAGAGACCCAGTACTTC	CASSHLGRGGETQYF
TRBV3-1	TRBJ2-3	-	-	TGTGCCAGCAGCCAAGCTCACACCACAGATACGCAGTATTTT	CASSQAHTTDTQYF
TRBV6-6	TRBJ2-1	-	few	TGTGCCAGCAGTTACTCGGGGGATGAGCAGTTCTTC	CASSYSGDEQFF
TRBV7-9	TRBJ1-6	-	-	TGTGCCAGCAGCTTAGAAGGGGATTCACCCCTCCACTTT	CASSLEGDSPLHF
TRBV6-2/TRBV6-3	TRBJ2-5	-	many	TGTGCCAGCAGTCCCCGGCAGGGTGCGGACCAAGAGACCCAGTACTTC	CASSPRQGADQETQYF
TRBV5-6	TRBJ2-1	TRBD1	many	TGTGCCAGCAGCTTGTCACAGGGGACCTCCTACAATGAGCAGTTCTTC	CASSLSQGTSYNEQFF
TRBV12-3/TRBV12-4	TRBJ2-5	-	many	TGTGCCAGCAGTCCTCTCGCGGGGAAAGAAGAGACCCAGTACTTC	CASSPLAGKEETQYF
TRBV2	TRBJ2-5	-	many	TGTGCCAGCGCAGCCGCGGCGGGACGGGGAGAGACCCAGTACTTC	CASAAAAGRGETQYF
TRBV12-5	TRBJ2-1	-	-	TGTGCCTCGGGCGGGCAGTTCTTC	CASGGQFF
TRBV28	TRBJ1-5	-	-	TGTGCCAGCAGTTTTGGGGACCGACTAGGGGGTCAGCCCCAGCATTTT	CASSFGDRLGGQPQHF
TRBV24-1	TRBJ1-5	TRBD1	few	TGTGCCACCAGTCCCGGACAGGGCCAGCCCCAGCATTTT	CATSPGQGQPQHF
TRBV11-2	TRBJ1-2	TRBD1	many	TGTGCCAGCAGCGAGCAGGGGGCGCAAGTCTCCTACACCTTC	CASSEQGAQVSYTF
TRBV20-1	TRBJ2-1	TRBD2	-	TGCAGTGCCCCCACCCCTAGCGGGGGGTTCGGTGAGCAGTTCTTC	CSAPTPSGGFGEQFF
TRBV6-6	TRBJ2-1	-	-	TGTGCCAGCAGTTACTCGATTCCCAATGAGCAGTTCTTC	CASSYSIPNEQFF
TRBV2	TRBJ2-6	-	-	TGTGCCAGCAAAGTTGACTCTGGGGCCAACGTCCTGACTTTC	CASKVDSGANVLTF
TRBV11-3	TRBJ2-2	-	many	TGTGCCAGCAGCTGGGGGGCGGACACCGGGGAGCTGTTTTTT	CASSWGADTGELFF
TRBV18	TRBJ2-7	TRBD1	few	TGTGCCAGCTCACCACGGAGGACAGGGGTCTACGAGCAGTACTTC	CASSPRRTGVYEQYF
TRBV4-1	TRBJ1-6	TRBD1	-	TGCGCCAGCAGCCTGAGAAGGGGGCGAGGATCACCCCTCCACTTT	CASSLRRGRGSPLHF
TRBV29-1	TRBJ2-7	-	many	TGCAGCGTGGGGCCCGGGGGCTACGAGCAGTACTTC	CSVGPGGYEQYF
TRBV12-3/TRBV12-4	TRBJ1-1	-	-	TGTGCCAGCACCCTAGGGGGCACTGAAGCTTTCTTT	CASTLGGTEAFF
TRBV7-2	TRBJ2-3	-	few	TGTGCCAGCAGCTTAAGGTTAGCGGTTAGCACAGATACGCAGTATTTT	CASSLRLAVSTDTQYF
TRBV6-5	TRBJ2-7	-	-	TGTGCCAGCAGTTACTCCGTCGGAGACAAATCCTACGAGCAGTACTTC	CASSYSVGDKSYEQYF
TRBV6-5	TRBJ2-5	TRBD2	many	TGTGCCAGCAGTTACGGAGCGGGGGGGCTGACCCAAGAGACCCAGTACTTC	CASSYGAGGLTQETQYF
TRBV7-2	TRBJ2-6	-	few	TGTGCCAGCGGACGGAACTCTGGGGCCAACGTCCTGACTTTC	CASGRNSGANVLTF
TRBV6-6	TRBJ2-1	TRBD2	many	TGTGCCAGCAGTTACGGGACTAGCGGGGGTAATGAGCAGTTCTTC	CASSYGTSGGNEQFF
TRBV7-2	TRBJ2-2	TRBD2	many	TGTGCCAGCAGCTTACGGGGGGGCTTGAACACCGGGGAGCTGTTTTTT	CASSLRGGLNTGELFF
TRBV4-2	TRBJ2-5	TRBD1	-	TGTGCCAGCAGCCACGGACAGGGGTTGTCTGAGACCCAGTACTTC	CASSHGQGLSETQYF
TRBV20-1	TRBJ1-6	-	many	TGCAGTGCTGGCGGGGGTCGTTCACCCCTCCACTTT	CSAGGGRSPLHF
TRBV5-5	TRBJ1-2	TRBD1	many	TGTGCCAGCAGCCAAGGCGGGACAGCTGACTATGGCTACACCTTC	CASSQGGTADYGYTF
TRBV18	TRBJ1-1	-	-	TGTGCCAGCTCACCACCCACTGGCACTGAAGCTTTCTTT	CASSPPTGTEAFF
TRBV4-2	TRBJ1-3	-	many	TGTGCCAGCAGCGCCCGACGCTGGAATAACTCTGGAAACACCATATATTTT	CASSARRWNNSGNTIYF
TRBV20-1	TRBJ2-5	-	-	TGCAGTGCTATGCCGAGGGAGCTGGGGGAGACCCAGTACTTC	CSAMPRELGETQYF
TRBV12-3/TRBV12-4	TRBJ2-1	-	few	TGTGCCAGCAGTTTATTGTGGGGAAACCAAGACAATGAGCAGTTCTTC	CASSLLWGNQDNEQFF
TRBV6-2/TRBV6-3	TRBJ1-1	-	many	TGTGCCAGCAGTTACGGGCAGAACACTGAAGCTTTCTTT	CASSYGQNTEAFF
TRBV7-9	TRBJ2-5	-	many	TGTGCCAGCAGCCTCCGCGAAGAGACCCAGTACTTC	CASSLREETQYF
TRBV7-6	TRBJ2-3	-	many	TGTGCCAGCAGCTTAGGGGCTAGTCAAGATACGCAGTATTTT	CASSLGASQDTQYF
TRBV15	TRBJ1-3	-	few	TGTGCCACCAGCAGGGCAAGAGTTTACTCTGGAAACACCATATATTTT	CATSRARVYSGNTIYF
TRBV6-1	TRBJ2-7	TRBD1	many	TGTGCCAGCAGTGGGGACAGGGGATACGAGCAGTACTTC	CASSGDRGYEQYF
TRBV13	TRBJ1-1	-	few	TGTGCCAGCAGCGGAGAGGGGGGCGCGGGCGCTGAAGCTTTCTTT	CASSGEGGAGAEAFF